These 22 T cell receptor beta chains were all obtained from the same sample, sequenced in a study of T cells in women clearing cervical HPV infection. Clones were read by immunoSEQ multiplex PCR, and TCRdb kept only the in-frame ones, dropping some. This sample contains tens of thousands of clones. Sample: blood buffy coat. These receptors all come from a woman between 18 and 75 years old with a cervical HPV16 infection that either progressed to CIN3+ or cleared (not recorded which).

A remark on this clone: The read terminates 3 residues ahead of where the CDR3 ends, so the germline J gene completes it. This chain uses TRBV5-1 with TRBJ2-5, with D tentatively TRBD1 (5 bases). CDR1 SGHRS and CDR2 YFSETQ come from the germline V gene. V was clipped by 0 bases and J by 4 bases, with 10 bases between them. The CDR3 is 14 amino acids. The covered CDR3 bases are TGCGCCAGCAGCTTGGAAGGGGTGGGAGAGACC. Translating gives CASSLEGVGET. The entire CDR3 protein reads CASSLEGVGETQYF.

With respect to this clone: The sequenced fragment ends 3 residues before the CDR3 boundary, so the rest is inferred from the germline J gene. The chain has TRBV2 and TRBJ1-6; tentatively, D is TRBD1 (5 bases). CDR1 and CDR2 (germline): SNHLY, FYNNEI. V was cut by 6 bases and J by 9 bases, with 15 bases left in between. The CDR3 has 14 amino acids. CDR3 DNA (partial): TGTGCCAGCAGAGCGGGACCTGGAATTTCACCC. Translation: CASRAGPGISP. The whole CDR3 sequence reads CASRAGPGISPLHF.

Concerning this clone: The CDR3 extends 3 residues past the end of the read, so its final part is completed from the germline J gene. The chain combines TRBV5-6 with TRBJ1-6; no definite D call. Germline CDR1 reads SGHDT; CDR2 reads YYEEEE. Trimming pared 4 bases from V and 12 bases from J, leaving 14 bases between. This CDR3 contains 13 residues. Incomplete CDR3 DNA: TGTGCCAGCAGCCCTCGTGGGCTGCTACCC. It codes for CASSPRGLLP. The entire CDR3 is CASSPRGLLPLHF.

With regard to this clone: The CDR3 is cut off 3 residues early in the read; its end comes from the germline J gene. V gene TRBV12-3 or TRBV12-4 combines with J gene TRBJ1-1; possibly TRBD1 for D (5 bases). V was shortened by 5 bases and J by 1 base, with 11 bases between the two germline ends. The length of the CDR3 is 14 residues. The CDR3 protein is CASSGSGENTEAFF. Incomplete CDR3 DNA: TGTGCCAGCAGTGGCTCGGGGGAGAACACTGAA.

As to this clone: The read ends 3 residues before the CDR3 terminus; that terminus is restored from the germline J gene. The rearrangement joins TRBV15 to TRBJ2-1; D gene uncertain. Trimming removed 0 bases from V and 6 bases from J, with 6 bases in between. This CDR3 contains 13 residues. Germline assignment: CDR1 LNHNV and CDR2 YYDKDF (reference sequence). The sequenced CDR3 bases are TGTGCCACCAGCAGAGATATCAGCAATGAG. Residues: CATSRDISNE. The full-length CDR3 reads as CATSRDISNEQFF.

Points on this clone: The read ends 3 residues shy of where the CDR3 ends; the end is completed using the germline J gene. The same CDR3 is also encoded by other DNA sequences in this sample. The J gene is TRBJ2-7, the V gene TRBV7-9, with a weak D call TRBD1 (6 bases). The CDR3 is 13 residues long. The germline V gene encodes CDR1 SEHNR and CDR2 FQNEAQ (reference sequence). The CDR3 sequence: CSSSWGQAYEQYF. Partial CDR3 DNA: TGTTCTAGCAGCTGGGGGCAGGCCTACGAG.

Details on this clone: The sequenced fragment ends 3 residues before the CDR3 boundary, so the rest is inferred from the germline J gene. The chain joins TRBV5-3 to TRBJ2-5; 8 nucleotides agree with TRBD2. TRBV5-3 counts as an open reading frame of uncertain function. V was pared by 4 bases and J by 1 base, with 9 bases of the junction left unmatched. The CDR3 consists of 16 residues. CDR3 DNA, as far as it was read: TGTGCCAGAAGCACAGGACTAGCTCTCTCCCAAGAGACC. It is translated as CARSTGLALSQET. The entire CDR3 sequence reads CARSTGLALSQETQYF.

Incomplete CDR3 DNA: TGTGCCAGCAGTTTAGCAGCGGGGGCCCAAGAGACC. This translates into CASSLAAGAQET. In full, the CDR3 is CASSLAAGAQETQYF. The genes are TRBV28 and TRBJ2-5; 8 bases align to TRBD2. The missing CDR3 end, 3 residues past where the read stops, is filled in from the germline J gene. Germline lookup yields CDR1 MDHEN and CDR2 SYDVKM. The CDR3 consists of 15 residues. Unmatched junction bases numbered 3, after V lost 2 bases and J lost 1 base. The whole variable domain, remainder taken from reference TRBV28 and TRBJ2-5, is DVKVTQSSRYLVKRTGEKVFLECVQDMDHENMFWYRQDPGLGLRLIYFSYDVKMKEKGDIPEGYSVSREKKERFSLILESASTNQTSMYLCASSLAAGAQETQYFGPGTRLLVL.

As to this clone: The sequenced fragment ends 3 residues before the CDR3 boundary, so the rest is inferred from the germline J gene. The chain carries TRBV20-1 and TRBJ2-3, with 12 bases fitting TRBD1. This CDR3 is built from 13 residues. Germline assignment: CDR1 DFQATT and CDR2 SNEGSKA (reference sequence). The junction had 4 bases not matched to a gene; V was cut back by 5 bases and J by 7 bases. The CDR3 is CSAGTGGVNTQYF. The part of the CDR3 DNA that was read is TGCAGTGCTGGGACAGGGGGCGTAAATACG.

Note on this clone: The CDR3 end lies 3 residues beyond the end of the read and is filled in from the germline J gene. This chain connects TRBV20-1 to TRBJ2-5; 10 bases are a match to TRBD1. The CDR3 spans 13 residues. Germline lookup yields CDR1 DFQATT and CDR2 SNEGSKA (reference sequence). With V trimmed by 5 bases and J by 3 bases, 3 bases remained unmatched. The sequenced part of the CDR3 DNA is TGCAGTGCTGCCGGGACAGGGGAAGAGACC. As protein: CSAAGTGEET. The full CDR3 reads CSAAGTGEETQYF.

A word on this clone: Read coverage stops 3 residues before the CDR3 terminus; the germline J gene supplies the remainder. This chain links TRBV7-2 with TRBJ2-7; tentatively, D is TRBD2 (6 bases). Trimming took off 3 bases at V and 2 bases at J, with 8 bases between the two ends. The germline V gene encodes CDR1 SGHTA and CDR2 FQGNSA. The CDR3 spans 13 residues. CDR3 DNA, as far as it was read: TGTGCCAGCAGCTTTTGGGGGGCCTACGAG. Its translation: CASSFWGAYE. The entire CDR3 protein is CASSFWGAYEQYF.

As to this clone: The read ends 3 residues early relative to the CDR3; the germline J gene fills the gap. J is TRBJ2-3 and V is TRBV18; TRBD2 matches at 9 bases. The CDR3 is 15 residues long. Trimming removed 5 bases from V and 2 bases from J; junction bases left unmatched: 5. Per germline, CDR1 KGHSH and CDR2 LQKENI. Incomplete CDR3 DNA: TGTGCCAGCTCATTGACTAGCGGCGACACAGATACG. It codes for CASSLTSGDTDT. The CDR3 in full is CASSLTSGDTDTQYF.

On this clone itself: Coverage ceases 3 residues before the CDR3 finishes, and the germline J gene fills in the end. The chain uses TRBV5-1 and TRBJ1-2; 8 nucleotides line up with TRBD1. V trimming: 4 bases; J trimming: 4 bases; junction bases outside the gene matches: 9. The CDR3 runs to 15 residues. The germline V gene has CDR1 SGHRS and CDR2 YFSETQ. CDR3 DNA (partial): TGCGCCAGCAGCACGGGGACAGGTCGTGCCTATGGC. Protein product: CASSTGTGRAYG. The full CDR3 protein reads CASSTGTGRAYGYTF.

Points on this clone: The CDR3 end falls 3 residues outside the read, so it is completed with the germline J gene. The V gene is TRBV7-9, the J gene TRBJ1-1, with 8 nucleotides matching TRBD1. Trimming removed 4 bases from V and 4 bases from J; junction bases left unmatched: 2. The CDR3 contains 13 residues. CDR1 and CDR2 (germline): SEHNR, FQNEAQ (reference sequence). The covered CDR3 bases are TGTGCCAGCAGCTCGACAGGGGTCACTGAA. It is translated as CASSSTGVTE. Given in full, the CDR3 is CASSSTGVTEAFF.

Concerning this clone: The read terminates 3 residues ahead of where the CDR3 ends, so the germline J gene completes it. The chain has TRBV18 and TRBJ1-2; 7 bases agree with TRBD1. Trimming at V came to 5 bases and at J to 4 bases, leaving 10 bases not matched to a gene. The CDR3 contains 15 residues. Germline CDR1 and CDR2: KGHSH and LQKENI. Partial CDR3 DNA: TGTGCCAGCTCAGCCACTCCGGGACAGCCCTATGGC. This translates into CASSATPGQPYG. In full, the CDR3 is CASSATPGQPYGYTF.

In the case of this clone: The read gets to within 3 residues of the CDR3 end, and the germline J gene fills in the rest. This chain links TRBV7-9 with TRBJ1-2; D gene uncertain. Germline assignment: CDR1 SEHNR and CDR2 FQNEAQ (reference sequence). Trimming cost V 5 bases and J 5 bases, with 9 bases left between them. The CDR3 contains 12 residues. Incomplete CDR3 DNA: TGTGCCAGCAGCCAAACACCATATGGC. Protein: CASSQTPYG. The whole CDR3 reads CASSQTPYGYTF.

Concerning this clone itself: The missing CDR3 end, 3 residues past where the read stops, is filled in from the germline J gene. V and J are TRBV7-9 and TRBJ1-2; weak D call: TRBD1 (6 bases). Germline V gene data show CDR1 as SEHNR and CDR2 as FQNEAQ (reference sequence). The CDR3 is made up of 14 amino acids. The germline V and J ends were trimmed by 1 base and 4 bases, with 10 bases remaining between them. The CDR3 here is CASSLVVGAYGYTF. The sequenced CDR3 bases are TGTGCCAGCAGCTTAGTGGTGGGGGCCTATGGC.

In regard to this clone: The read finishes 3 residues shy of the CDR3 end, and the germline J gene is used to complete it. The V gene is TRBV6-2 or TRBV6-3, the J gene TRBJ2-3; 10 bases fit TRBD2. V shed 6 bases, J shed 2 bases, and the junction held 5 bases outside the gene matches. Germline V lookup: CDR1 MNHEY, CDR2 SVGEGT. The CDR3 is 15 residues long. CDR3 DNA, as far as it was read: TGTGCCAGCAGCCAGACTAGCGGGTCCACAGATACG. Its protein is CASSQTSGSTDT. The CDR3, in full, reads CASSQTSGSTDTQYF.

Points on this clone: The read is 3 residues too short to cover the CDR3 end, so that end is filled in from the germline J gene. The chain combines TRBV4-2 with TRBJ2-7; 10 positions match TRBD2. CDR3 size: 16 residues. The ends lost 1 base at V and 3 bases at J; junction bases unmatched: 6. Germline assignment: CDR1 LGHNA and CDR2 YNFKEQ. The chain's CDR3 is CASSQANLAGDYEQYF. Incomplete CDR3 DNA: TGTGCCAGCAGCCAAGCTAATCTAGCGGGAGACTACGAG.

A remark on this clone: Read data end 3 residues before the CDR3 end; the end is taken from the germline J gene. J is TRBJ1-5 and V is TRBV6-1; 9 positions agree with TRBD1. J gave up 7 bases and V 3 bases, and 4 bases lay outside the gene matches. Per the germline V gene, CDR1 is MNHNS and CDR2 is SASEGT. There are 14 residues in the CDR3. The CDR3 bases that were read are TGTGCCAGCAGTGACACAGGGGGCCGGCAGCCC. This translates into CASSDTGGRQP. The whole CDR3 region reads CASSDTGGRQPQHF.

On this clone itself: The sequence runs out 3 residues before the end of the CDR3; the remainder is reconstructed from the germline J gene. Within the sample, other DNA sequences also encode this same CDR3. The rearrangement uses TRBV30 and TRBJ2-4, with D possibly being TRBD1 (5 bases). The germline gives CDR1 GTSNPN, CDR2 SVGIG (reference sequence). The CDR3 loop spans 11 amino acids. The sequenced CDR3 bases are TGTGCCTGGAGTCTGGGGCTCTCT. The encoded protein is CAWSLGLS. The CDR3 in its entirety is CAWSLGLSQYF.

The sequenced part of the CDR3 DNA is TGTGCCAGTAGTATGCCGGGGTACAGCCTCTCCTACAATGAG. Protein sequence: CASSMPGYSLSYNE. The complete CDR3 reads CASSMPGYSLSYNEQFF. The V gene is TRBV19, the J gene TRBJ2-1; a weak D match, TRBD2 (5 bases). The observed sequence ends 3 residues before the CDR3 terminus, with the missing tail filled in from the germline J gene. V was pared by 3 bases and J by 0 bases, with 15 bases between. Germline CDR1 and CDR2: LNHDA and SQIVND (reference sequence). The CDR3 consists of 17 residues.